This TCR beta chain was identified in a study of blood T cell repertoires in COVID-19. Study overall: The origin of the acute and convalescent COVID-19 samples was the United States, Italy and Spain. Sources were T cells, B-cell-depleted T cells, or PBMCs; the material itself was cDNA or gDNA.

The CDR3 is made up of 14 amino acids. The ends lost 2 bases at V and 1 base at J; junction bases unmatched: 1. Germline values: CDR1 MNHEY, CDR2 SMNVEV (reference sequence). In the study's own analysis: Amplifying reference gene primers gave estimates of nucleated cell counts. Clones were read by immunoSEQ multiplex PCR, and TCRdb kept only the in-frame ones, dropping some. V and J calls and clone size follow that table, whereas D and trimming were derived from the DNA. The data show about 250,000 clones, about 83% seen once. The genes are TRBV27 and TRBJ1-1; TRBD1 aligns across 7 bases. This clonotype was obtained from a man aged 45-60 years with acute or convalescent COVID-19. The sequenced sample was peripheral blood. The CDR3 DNA reads TGTGCCAGCAGTTTAAGGGACAGGAACACTGAAGCTTTCTTT. Amino acid sequence: CASSLRDRNTEAFF.